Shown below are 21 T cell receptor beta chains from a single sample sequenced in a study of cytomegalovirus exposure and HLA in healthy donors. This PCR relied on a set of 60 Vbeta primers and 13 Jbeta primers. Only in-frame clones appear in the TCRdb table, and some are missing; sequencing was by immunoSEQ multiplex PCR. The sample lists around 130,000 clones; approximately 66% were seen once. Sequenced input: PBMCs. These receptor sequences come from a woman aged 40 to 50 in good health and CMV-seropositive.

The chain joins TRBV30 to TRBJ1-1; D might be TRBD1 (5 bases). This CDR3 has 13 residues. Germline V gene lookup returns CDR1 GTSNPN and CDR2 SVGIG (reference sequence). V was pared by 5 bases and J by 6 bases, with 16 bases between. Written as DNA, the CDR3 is TGTGCCTGGGAAAGGGGCAGTAGCTCTGAAGCTTTCTTT. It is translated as CAWERGSSSEAFF.

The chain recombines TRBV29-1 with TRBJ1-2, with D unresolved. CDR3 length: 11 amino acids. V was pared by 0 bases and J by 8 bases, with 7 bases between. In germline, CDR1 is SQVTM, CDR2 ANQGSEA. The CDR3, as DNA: TGCAGCGTTGAAGAGGCGGGCGGCTACACCTTC. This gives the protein CSVEEAGGYTF.

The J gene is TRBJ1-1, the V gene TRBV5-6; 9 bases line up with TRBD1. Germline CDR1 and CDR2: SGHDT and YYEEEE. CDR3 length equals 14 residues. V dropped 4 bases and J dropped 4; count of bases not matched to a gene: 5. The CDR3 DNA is TGTGCCAGCAGCCACCGGGACAGGGCCACTGAAGCTTTCTTT. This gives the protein CASSHRDRATEAFF.

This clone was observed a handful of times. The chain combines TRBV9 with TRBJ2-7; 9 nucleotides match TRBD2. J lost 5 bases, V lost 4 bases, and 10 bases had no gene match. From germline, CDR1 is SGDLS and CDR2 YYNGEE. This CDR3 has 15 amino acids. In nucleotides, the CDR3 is TGTGCCAGCAGCCAAGGAGGACTAGCGAACCACGAGCAGTACTTC. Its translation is CASSQGGLANHEQYF.

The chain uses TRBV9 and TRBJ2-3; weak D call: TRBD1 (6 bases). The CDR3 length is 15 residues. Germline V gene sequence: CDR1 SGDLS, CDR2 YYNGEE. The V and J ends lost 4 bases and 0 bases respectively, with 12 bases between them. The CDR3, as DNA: TGTGCCAGCAGCCCAGGGGTGGGTAGCACAGATACGCAGTATTTT. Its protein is CASSPGVGSTDTQYF.

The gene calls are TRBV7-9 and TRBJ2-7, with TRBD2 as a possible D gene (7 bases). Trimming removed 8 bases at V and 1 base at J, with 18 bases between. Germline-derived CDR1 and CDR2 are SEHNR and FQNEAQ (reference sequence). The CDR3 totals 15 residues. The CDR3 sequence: CASGPPGGLSYEQYF. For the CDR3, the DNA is TGTGCCAGCGGGCCCCCCGGGGGGCTTTCCTACGAGCAGTACTTC.

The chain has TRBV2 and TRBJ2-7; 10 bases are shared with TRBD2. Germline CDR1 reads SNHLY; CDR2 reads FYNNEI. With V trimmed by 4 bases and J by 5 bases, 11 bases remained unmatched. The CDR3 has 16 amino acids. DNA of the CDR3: TGTGCCAGCAGTGGGACTAGCGGTCGGGGAATTAACGAGCAGTACTTC. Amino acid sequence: CASSGTSGRGINEQYF.

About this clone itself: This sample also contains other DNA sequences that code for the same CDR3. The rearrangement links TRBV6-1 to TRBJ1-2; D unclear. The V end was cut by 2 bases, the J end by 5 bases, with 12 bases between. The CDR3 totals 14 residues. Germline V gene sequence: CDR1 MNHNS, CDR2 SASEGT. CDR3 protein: CASSENRGGYGYTF. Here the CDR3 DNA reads TGTGCCAGCAGTGAAAACCGGGGTGGGTATGGCTACACCTTC.

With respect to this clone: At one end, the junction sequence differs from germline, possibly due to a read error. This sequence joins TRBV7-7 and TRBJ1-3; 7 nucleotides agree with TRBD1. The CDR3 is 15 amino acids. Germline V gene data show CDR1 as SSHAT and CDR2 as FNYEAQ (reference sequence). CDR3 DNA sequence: TGTGCTAGCAGCTTAGGTGCAGGGGGTGGAAACACCATATATTTT. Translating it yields CASSLGAGGGNTIYF.

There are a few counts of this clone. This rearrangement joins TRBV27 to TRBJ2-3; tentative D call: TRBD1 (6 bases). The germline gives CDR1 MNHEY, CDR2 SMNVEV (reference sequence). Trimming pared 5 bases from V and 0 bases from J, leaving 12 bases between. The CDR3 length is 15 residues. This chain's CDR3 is CASSRQVTSTDTQYF. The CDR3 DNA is TGTGCCAGCAGTCGACAGGTGACTAGCACAGATACGCAGTATTTT.

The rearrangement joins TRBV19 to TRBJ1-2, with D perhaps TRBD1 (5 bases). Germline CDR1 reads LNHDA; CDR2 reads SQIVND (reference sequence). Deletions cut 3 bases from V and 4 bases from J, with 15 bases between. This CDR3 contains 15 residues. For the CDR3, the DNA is TGTGCCAGTAGTATGACACGGGACTTGCGCTATGGCTACACCTTC. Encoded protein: CASSMTRDLRYGYTF.

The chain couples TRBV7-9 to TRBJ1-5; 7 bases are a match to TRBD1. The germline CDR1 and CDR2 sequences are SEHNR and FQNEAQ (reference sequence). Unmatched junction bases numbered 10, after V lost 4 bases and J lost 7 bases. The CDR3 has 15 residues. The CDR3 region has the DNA TGTGCCAGCAGCTCAACAGGGGAGATAGGCCAGCCCCAGCATTTT. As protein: CASSSTGEIGQPQHF.

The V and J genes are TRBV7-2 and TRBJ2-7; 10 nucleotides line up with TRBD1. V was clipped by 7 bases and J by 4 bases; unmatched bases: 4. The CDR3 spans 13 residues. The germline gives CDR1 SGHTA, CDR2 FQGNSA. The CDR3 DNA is TGTGCCAGCATGACAGGGGGCGGGTACGAGCAGTACTTC. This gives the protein CASMTGGGYEQYF.

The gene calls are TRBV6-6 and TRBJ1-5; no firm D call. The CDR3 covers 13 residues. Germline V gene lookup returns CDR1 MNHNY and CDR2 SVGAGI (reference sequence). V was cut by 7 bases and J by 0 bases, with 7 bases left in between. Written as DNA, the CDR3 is TGTGCCAGCAATCCCAGTAGCAATCAGCCCCAGCATTTT. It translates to CASNPSSNQPQHF.

CDR3 sequence (DNA): TGTGCCAGCAGCGGTGACAGGTGGGACACTGAAGCTTTCTTT. It yields the protein CASSGDRWDTEAFF. The V call is TRBV6-6, the J call TRBJ1-1, with a possible D match to TRBD1 (6 bases). The CDR3 is 14 amino acids. CDR1 and CDR2 (germline): MNHNY, SVGAGI (reference sequence). Trimming took 6 bases from V and 3 from J, leaving 14 bases between them.

This chain's CDR3 is CASSLKQGAGQPQHF. Written as DNA, the CDR3 is TGTGCCAGCAGTTTGAAACAGGGGGCGGGTCAGCCCCAGCATTTT. The V call is TRBV6-5, the J call TRBJ1-5, with 9 bases aligning to TRBD1. Per the germline V gene, CDR1 is MNHEY and CDR2 is SVGAGI. This CDR3 has 15 residues. The V gene end was trimmed by 4 bases and the J gene end by 6 bases; junction bases not matched to a gene: 7.

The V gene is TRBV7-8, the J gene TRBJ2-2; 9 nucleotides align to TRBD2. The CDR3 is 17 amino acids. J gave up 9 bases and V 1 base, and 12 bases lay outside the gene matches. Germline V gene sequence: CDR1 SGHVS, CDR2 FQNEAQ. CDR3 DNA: TGTGCCAGCAGCTTAGTAACGGTAGCGGGAGAGGGCCGGGAGCTGTTTTTT. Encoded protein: CASSLVTVAGEGRELFF.

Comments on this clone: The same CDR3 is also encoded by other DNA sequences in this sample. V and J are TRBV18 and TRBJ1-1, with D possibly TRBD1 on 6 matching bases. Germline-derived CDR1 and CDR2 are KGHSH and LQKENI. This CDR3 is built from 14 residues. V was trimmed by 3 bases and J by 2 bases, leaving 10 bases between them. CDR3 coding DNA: TGTGCCAGCTCACCGACAGGAGTTAACACTGAAGCTTTCTTT. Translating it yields CASSPTGVNTEAFF.

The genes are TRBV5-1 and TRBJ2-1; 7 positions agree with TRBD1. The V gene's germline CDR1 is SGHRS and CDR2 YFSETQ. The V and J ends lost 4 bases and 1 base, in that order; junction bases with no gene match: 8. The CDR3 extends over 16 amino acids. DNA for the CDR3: TGCGCCAGCAGCCGTCGTACAGGGGAGTCCTACAATGAGCAGTTCTTC. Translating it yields CASSRRTGESYNEQFF. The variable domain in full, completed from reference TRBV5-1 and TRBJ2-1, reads KAGVTQTPRYLIKTRGQQVTLSCSPISGHRSVSWYQQTPGQGLQFLFEYFSETQRNKGNFPGRFSGRQFSNSRSEMNVSTLELGDSALYLCASSRRTGESYNEQFFGPGTRLTVL.

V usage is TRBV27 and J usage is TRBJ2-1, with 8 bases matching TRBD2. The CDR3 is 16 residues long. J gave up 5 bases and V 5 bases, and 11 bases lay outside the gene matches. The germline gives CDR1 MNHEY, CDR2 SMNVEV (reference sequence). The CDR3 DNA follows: TGTGCCAGCAGTGGACAAGCGGGAGCGCTAGACAATGAGCAGTTCTTC. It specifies CASSGQAGALDNEQFF.

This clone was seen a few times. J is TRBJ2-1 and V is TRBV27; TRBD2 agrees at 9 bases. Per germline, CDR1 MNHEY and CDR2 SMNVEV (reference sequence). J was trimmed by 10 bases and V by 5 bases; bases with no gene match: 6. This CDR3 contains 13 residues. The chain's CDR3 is CASSQDSGREQFF. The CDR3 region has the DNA TGTGCCAGCAGTCAGGATAGCGGGAGAGAGCAGTTCTTC.